This TCR beta chain was captured in a study of T cells and copy number aberrations in small-cell lung cancer (dated by TCRdb to about 2021). About the investigation overall: TCR repertoire sequencing was paired with whole-exome sequencing of the same tumor regions to relate T cell metrics to mutations and copy number aberrations. Tumor TCR data existed for under 20 patients, while 14 patients had TCR data covering both tumor and normal tissue. What the study reported, not specific to this receptor: Across regions, the TCR repertoire was highly heterogeneous, with roughly 79.9-97.7% of clones confined to a single region, an overlap lower than the overlap seen in localized NSCLC. Lower T-cell density, richness and clonality were observed in tumors than in adjacent lung tissue, although the difference in density was not significant. Because surgical resection is uncommon in small-cell lung cancer, the study was limited by a small sample size, and the findings need validation. Tumor T-cell density, richness and clonality were negatively correlated with higher copy number aberration burden. All specimens consisted of formalin-fixed paraffin-embedded tissue, which is known to introduce sequencing artifacts.

Spanning cysteine to phenylalanine, the CDR3 consists of 14 amino acids. Left in the record is the CDR3 DNA by itself, 42 bases read in frame from the first base. The germline V gene yields MNHEY for CDR1 and SVGAGI for CDR2. V and J are truncated by 4 bases and 8 bases respectively, leaving an intervening sequence of 14 bases. The immunoSEQ hsTCRB Kit was used with multiplexed V- and J-gene primers to amplify TCR-beta CDR3 regions from genomic DNA. Unique DNA barcodes were added in a second PCR, and the samples were pooled together with one negative control and one positive control. Pooled TCR-beta libraries were sequenced on an Illumina MiSeq with a 150-cycle paired-end protocol. As for the original processing: Adaptive Biotechnologies processed the raw sequencing data into a report containing normalized, annotated TCR-beta repertoires. To compute T-cell density, TCR-beta templates were normalized to usable DNA, with usable DNA estimated through amplification of housekeeping genes. Richness was the count of unique rearrangements, and clonality was defined as 1 minus Pielou's evenness. The Jaccard index, the Morisita overlap index, and the proportion of shared top-20 clonotypes were used to quantify intratumor TCR heterogeneity between regions. This immuneACCESS table, as held by TCRdb, lists in-frame sequences with V and J called but not all clones. Of the missing ones, under half trace to an unresolved V gene in checked studies; the others have no known cause. V, J and clone size are those of that table, while D and trimming were read from the DNA. The sample contains some 500 clones, about 93% of them found a single time. Over 3.5% of the sample lies in the top ten.

Donors were patients with limited-stage small-cell lung cancer who underwent surgical resection in Hangzhou, China, between about 2008 and 2021. All donors had upfront surgery without preoperative chemotherapy or radiotherapy, and none received immunotherapy before or after surgery. In the sequenced cohort of 20 or so patients, every patient was either a smoker or a heavy second-hand smoker. To represent spatial heterogeneity of the primary tumors, a grid approach was used to collect three regions from each tumor FFPE block. Tumor regions were macrodissected to enrich malignant cells, and only regions expected to yield at least 150 ng DNA were selected. To characterize heterogeneity of the T cell repertoire, the study applied multi-region TCR-beta sequencing to resected limited-stage small-cell lung cancers and to tumor-adjacent lung tissue. The AllPrep DNA/RNA FFPE Kit (Qiagen) was used to extract genomic DNA from FFPE tissue.

As regards this clone: Its antigen target is currently unknown. The record has no base qualities; no much larger clone is one base away.

The chain is encoded by TRBV6-5 joined to TRBJ2-2; a tentative D call is TRBD2 (5 bases match). The sequencing sample was made of tumor tissue. This clonotype was obtained from a man over 45 with small cell lung cancer. The sequence in DNA is TGTGCCAGCAGTTCCGGGGAAGGAATTGGGGAGCTGTTTTTT. It is translated as CASSSGEGIGELFF.